One and the same sample provided the 4 T cell receptor beta chains below, sequenced in a study of CD4 T cells in relation to SARS-CoV-2 and coronaviruses. CD4+ T cells from unexposed donors were obtained before the COVID-19 pandemic (2011-2018). The cells were cultured for around ten days before CD4+ T cells were isolated. This table comes from immunoSEQ multiplex PCR, and its TCRdb copy is limited to in-frame clones, with some not included. The sample consists of about 27,000 clones, over 60% of them appearing once. These receptors have no known antigen. The sequenced sample consisted of CD4+ T cells from PBMCs, cultured in vitro. The receptors originated from a human donor in good health.

J is TRBJ2-1 and V is TRBV2; tentatively, D is TRBD1 (5 bases). CDR1 is SNHLY and CDR2 is FYNNEI in the germline V gene. Deletions cut 7 bases from V and 9 bases from J, with 19 bases between. This CDR3 has 14 amino acids. CDR3 residues: CASTQGITTREQFF. The CDR3 nucleotides are TGTGCCAGCACCCAGGGCATTACAACACGTGAGCAGTTCTTC.

V usage is TRBV5-5 and J usage is TRBJ2-2, with TRBD1 as a possible D gene (6 bases). Trimming shortened V by 6 bases and J by 5 bases, and 17 bases separated the two germline ends. The CDR3 runs to 15 residues. The germline CDR1 and CDR2 sequences are SGHKS and YYEKEE (reference sequence). The CDR3 nucleotides are TGTGCCAGCACCTGGGGGACGGGACAAACCGGGGAGCTGTTTTTT. It encodes CASTWGTGQTGELFF. Full variable domain (outside the CDR3, taken from reference TRBV5-5 and TRBJ2-2): DAGVTQSPTHLIKTRGQQVTLRCSPISGHKSVSWYQQVLGQGPQFIFQYYEKEERGRGNFPDRFSARQFPNYSSELNVNALLLGDSALYLCASTWGTGQTGELFFGEGSRLTVL.

The chain employs TRBV6-2 or TRBV6-3 and TRBJ2-1; 9 nucleotides match TRBD2. CDR1 and CDR2 (germline): MNHEY, SVGEGT. The CDR3 length is 17 residues. Germline trimming cut 8 bases from V and 7 bases from J; bases unmatched to any gene: 18. CDR3 nucleotide sequence: TGTGCCAGCCGTTCTCTAAGCGGGGGGCCTTCGGGGAATGAGCAGTTCTTC. It translates to CASRSLSGGPSGNEQFF.

The chain joins TRBV4-1 to TRBJ1-2; no definite D call. Between the trimmed V and J ends, which lost 1 base and 0 bases, there was a span of 9 bases. CDR1 and CDR2 (germline): MGHRA, YSYEKL. The CDR3 consists of 15 residues. The CDR3 bases are TGCGCCAGCAGCCAAGGGAACAGAGCTAACTATGGCTACACCTTC. This gives the protein CASSQGNRANYGYTF.